The entry below describes one T cell receptor (beta chain). The antigen remains unidentified. A junction boundary mismatches the germline segment, possibly from a read error. In germline, CDR1 is SEHNR, CDR2 FQNEAQ (reference sequence). The CDR3 is made up of 15 amino acids. This sample is drawn from a study of tumor-infiltrating lymphocytes in primary liver carcinoma. Findings of the study overall: Lower overlap was observed for tumor-adjacent and tumor-blood pairs relative to tumor region pairs.

TCR beta cDNA was made from 450 to 600 ng total RNA with a constant-region primer. Three nested multiplex PCR rounds of slightly modified ARM-PCR generated TCR beta libraries. Researchers ran the first two PCR rounds for roughly 11 cycles each with TRBV1-TRBV30 forward primers and a C-beta reverse primer. In TCRdb, the multiplex PCR reads were re-called with MiXCR into one record per CDR3 protein. Among 300,000 to 400,000 distinct CDR3 sequences listed, 65% were seen once. The study extracted blood RNA from unsorted whole blood and also extracted germline DNA. Collected before surgery were roughly 3.9 milliliters of peripheral blood.

The TCR was taken from a middle-aged man with primary liver carcinoma and hepatitis B virus infection. The V call is TRBV7-9, the J call TRBJ2-7, with 9 bases that match TRBD1. The sample taken for sequencing was peripheral blood. CDR3 coding DNA: TGTGCCAACAGCTTAGGACAGGGGTTATCCTACGAGCAGTACTTC. It codes for CANSLGQGLSYEQYF. Drawing the rest from reference TRBV7-9 and TRBJ2-7, the complete variable domain is DTGVSQNPRHKITKRGQNVTFRCDPISEHNRLYWYRQTLGQGPEFLTYFQNEAQLEKSRLLSDRFSAERPKGSFSTLEIQRTEQGDSAMYLCANSLGQGLSYEQYFGPGTRLTVT.